Listed below are T cell receptor beta chains from one sample, sequenced in a study of graft-versus-host responses after intestinal transplantation. Their specific antigens are unknown. This table comes from immunoSEQ multiplex PCR, and its TCRdb copy is limited to in-frame clones, with some not included. The sample has approximately 88,000 clones, 94% seen once. The sample consisted of unstimulated CD4+ T cells sorted from spleen or lymph node cells, taken before transplant. The receptors were sampled from a human donor who was the organ donor for an intestinal transplant. Both conserved end residues are part of each CDR3. The D gene is left open where the match is weak. Expanded clones are given a class, and other clones once, few, many or no size at all.

j_call v_call clone_size cdr3_length d_call cdr3_aa cdr3_nt
TRBJ1-5 TRBV5-6 once 16 NA CASTRGGPTSNQPQHF TGTGCCAGCACCCGGGGGGGGCCTACTAGCAATCAGCCCCAGCATTTT
TRBJ2-5 TRBV5-1 NA 16 TRBD2 CASTLGSGGLQETQYF TGCGCCAGCACCTTGGGTAGCGGGGGGCTACAAGAGACCCAGTACTTC
TRBJ1-2 TRBV6-4 NA 12 TRBD1 CASSRQGWGYTF TGTGCCAGCAGTCGACAGGGTTGGGGCTACACCTTC
TRBJ2-7 TRBV5-1 NA 14 NA CASSLDGSHYEQYF TGCGCCAGCAGCTTGGACGGCTCGCACTACGAGCAGTACTTC
TRBJ2-2 TRBV30 NA 13 TRBD1 CALGQGYSGELFF TGTGCTCTGGGACAGGGGTATTCCGGGGAGCTGTTTTTT
TRBJ2-3 TRBV6-5 NA 13 NA CASSYGNTDTQYF TGTGCCAGCAGTTACGGAAACACAGATACGCAGTATTTT
TRBJ2-3 TRBV19 NA 15 NA CASSIEGRGTDTQYF TGTGCCAGTAGTATAGAGGGACGGGGCACAGATACGCAGTATTTT
TRBJ2-2 TRBV11-3 NA 13 NA CASSLRPDGELFF TGTGCCAGCAGCTTACGACCGGACGGGGAGCTGTTTTTT
TRBJ1-2 TRBV6-5 once 13 NA CASSYVGGRGYTF TGTGCCAGCAGTTACGTTGGGGGTAGGGGCTACACCTTC
TRBJ2-6 TRBV7-3 NA 21 TRBD2 CASSLRSAVAGGFSGANVLTF TGTGCCAGCAGCTTAAGGTCGGCGGTAGCGGGGGGCTTCTCTGGGGCCAACGTCCTGACTTTC
TRBJ2-1 TRBV29-1 NA 11 NA CSVGKVGEQFF TGCAGCGTTGGTAAAGTCGGTGAGCAGTTCTTC
TRBJ2-1 TRBV7-2 NA 12 NA CASSRRDDEQFF TGTGCCAGCAGCCGCAGGGATGATGAGCAGTTCTTC
TRBJ2-3 TRBV18 NA 13 TRBD2 CASSPGEGDTQYF TGTGCCAGCTCACCGGGGGAGGGAGATACGCAGTATTTT
TRBJ1-2 TRBV5-1 few 17 NA CASSQLSRGLTNYGYTF TGCGCCAGCAGCCAATTATCCCGGGGGCTCACTAACTATGGCTACACCTTC
TRBJ1-1 TRBV4-1 NA 18 NA CASSQGGARGTSFAEAFF TGCGCCAGCAGCCAAGGAGGGGCACGCGGGACATCTTTCGCTGAAGCTTTCTTT
TRBJ1-1 TRBV10-3 NA 12 NA CAISTQGNEAFF TGTGCCATCAGTACACAGGGAAATGAAGCTTTCTTT
TRBJ1-5 TRBV19 NA 17 TRBD1 CASSIPGQGVSNQPQHF TGTGCCAGTAGTATACCCGGACAGGGAGTAAGCAATCAGCCCCAGCATTTT
TRBJ1-6 TRBV18 NA 12 NA CASSLSNSPLHF TGTGCCAGCTCACTGAGTAATTCACCCCTCCACTTT
TRBJ2-1 TRBV6-5 NA 15 TRBD2 CASSYLGGGANEQFF TGTGCCAGCAGTTATTTAGGCGGGGGGGCCAATGAGCAGTTCTTC
TRBJ2-5 TRBV7-7 NA 14 TRBD1 CASSSRQGEETQYF TGTGCCAGCAGCTCCCGACAGGGGGAGGAGACCCAGTACTTC
TRBJ1-4 TRBV2 NA 14 NA CASRNWSDGEKLFF TGTGCCAGCAGAAACTGGAGCGATGGTGAAAAACTGTTTTTT
TRBJ1-5 TRBV27 NA 15 NA CASSFVGIGNQPQHF TGTGCCAGCAGTTTCGTGGGGATTGGCAATCAGCCCCAGCATTTT
TRBJ1-1 TRBV14 NA 13 NA CASSLMPMGAAFF TGTGCCAGCAGCCTGATGCCGATGGGGGCAGCTTTCTTT
TRBJ2-4 TRBV7-2 NA 19 NA CASRQNRPLGSAAKNIQYF TGTGCCAGCAGGCAAAATCGGCCGTTGGGGTCTGCAGCCAAAAACATTCAGTACTTC
TRBJ1-2 TRBV5-4 NA 13 NA CASSPVQFYGYTF TGTGCCAGCAGCCCTGTTCAATTCTATGGCTACACCTTC
TRBJ1-6 TRBV2 NA 16 NA CASSALNGQPNSPLHF TGTGCCAGCAGTGCCCTAAATGGACAGCCTAATTCACCCCTCCACTTT
TRBJ2-1 TRBV6-5 NA 14 NA CASSYSGTYNEQFF TGTGCCAGCAGTTACTCGGGTACTTACAATGAGCAGTTCTTC
TRBJ2-3 TRBV19 NA 15 TRBD1 CASSFQGVRADTQYF TGTGCCAGTAGCTTTCAGGGGGTACGGGCAGATACGCAGTATTTT
TRBJ2-1 TRBV28 NA 16 TRBD1 CASSLSGTGGYNEQFF TGTGCCAGCTCACTTTCCGGGACAGGGGGGTACAATGAGCAGTTCTTC
TRBJ2-7 TRBV5-4 NA 13 NA CASSTGGVQEQYF TGTGCCAGCAGCACCGGAGGCGTACAGGAGCAGTACTTC
TRBJ2-7 TRBV19 NA 14 TRBD1 CASRTGTGGYEQYF TGTGCCAGTAGGACCGGGACAGGGGGATACGAGCAGTACTTC
TRBJ1-2 TRBV4-3 NA 15 NA CASSRPMDANYGYTF TGCGCCAGCAGCCGACCTATGGATGCCAACTATGGCTACACCTTC
TRBJ2-1 TRBV20-1 NA 11 TRBD1 CSAGTGGQQFF TGCAGTGCTGGGACAGGGGGTCAACAGTTCTTC
TRBJ1-2 TRBV6-1 NA 14 TRBD1 CASSEIPTGDGYTF TGTGCCAGCAGTGAAATACCGACAGGGGATGGCTACACCTTC
TRBJ1-4 TRBV5-1 NA 13 TRBD1 CASSWDRGLELFF TGCGCCAGCAGCTGGGACAGGGGGTTAGAACTGTTTTTT
TRBJ1-1 TRBV10-3 NA 13 NA CAISTGMNTEAFF TGTGCCATCAGTACAGGGATGAACACTGAAGCTTTCTTT
TRBJ1-2 TRBV11-1 NA 13 NA CASSFLGYYGHTF TGTGCCAGCAGCTTTCTGGGCTACTATGGCCACACCTTC
TRBJ2-1 TRBV7-3 NA 15 TRBD2 CASSPTSGGHNEQFF TGTGCCAGCAGCCCTACTAGCGGGGGCCACAATGAGCAGTTCTTC
TRBJ2-7 TRBV7-2 NA 13 NA CASSLTGPSEQYF TGTGCCAGCAGCTTAACAGGGCCCAGCGAGCAGTACTTC
TRBJ1-1 TRBV5-4 NA 13 NA CASSLDRNTEAFF TGTGCCAGCAGCCTGGACAGGAACACTGAAGCTTTCTTT
TRBJ2-5 TRBV18 NA 12 NA CASSPRQETQYF TGTGCCAGCTCACCACGTCAGGAGACCCAGTACTTC
TRBJ1-1 TRBV4-3 NA 15 NA CASSQDRSVSTEAFF TGCGCCAGCAGCCAAGATAGGAGTGTGAGTACTGAAGCTTTCTTT
TRBJ1-1 TRBV6-5 NA 13 TRBD1 CAARDSMNTEAFF TGTGCCGCAAGGGACAGCATGAACACTGAAGCTTTCTTT
TRBJ2-2 TRBV27 NA 14 TRBD1 CASSWDRDTGELFF TGTGCCAGCAGTTGGGACAGGGACACCGGGGAGCTGTTTTTT
TRBJ1-5 TRBV18 NA 15 NA CASSPITGPNQPQHF TGTGCCAGCTCACCGATTACAGGGCCTAATCAGCCCCAGCATTTT
TRBJ1-5 TRBV5-8 NA 18 TRBD1 CASSLQGQANPSNQPQHF TGTGCCAGCAGCTTGCAGGGACAGGCCAACCCTAGCAATCAGCCCCAGCATTTT
TRBJ1-1 TRBV28 NA 14 NA CASSFPAGNTEAFF TGTGCCAGCAGTTTTCCCGCCGGGAACACTGAAGCTTTCTTT
TRBJ2-1 TRBV6-1 NA 14 TRBD1 CASLRNRGHNEQFF TGTGCCAGCCTACGAAACAGGGGGCACAATGAGCAGTTCTTC
TRBJ2-7 TRBV6-4 NA 11 NA CASIRKEGLYF TGTGCCAGCATTCGGAAGGAGGGGTTGTACTTC
TRBJ2-1 TRBV5-5 few 15 TRBD2 CASSLRGGSYNEQFF TGTGCCAGCAGCTTGCGGGGGGGCTCCTACAATGAGCAGTTCTTC
TRBJ2-2 TRBV12-5 NA 15 NA CASGLINFVAGELFF TGTGCTAGTGGTTTGATCAATTTTGTCGCCGGGGAGCTGTTTTTT
TRBJ1-2 TRBV11-3 NA 17 NA CASSFTLRREYIYGYTF TGTGCCAGCAGCTTTACGTTGCGTCGGGAGTATATCTATGGCTACACCTTC